Sequencing of this T cell receptor beta chain was carried out in a study of blood T cell repertoires in COVID-19. Trimming removed 5 bases at V and 7 bases at J, with 14 bases between. There are 14 residues in the CDR3. Germline CDR1 and CDR2: SEHNR and FQNEAQ (reference sequence). The authors' processing: Reference gene primer amplification gave estimated nucleated cell counts. Libraries were prepared by immunoSEQ multiplex PCR; TCRdb keeps only in-frame clonotypes and omits some of them. V and J calls and clone size come straight from that table; D and trimming were deduced from the DNA. The sample has roughly 500,000 clones, approximately 90% seen once; the top ten hold 8.3%.

This chain links TRBV7-9 with TRBJ1-4, with D tentatively TRBD1 (6 bases). Sequenced sample: PBMCs or T cells enriched from blood (not recorded which). This TCR derives from a woman in her sixties who had recovered from COVID-19. In nucleotides, the CDR3 is TGTGCCAGCAGCCCACAGGGAGTTCGTGAAAAACTGTTTTTT. This translates into CASSPQGVREKLFF.